The sequence of this T cell receptor (beta chain) was determined in a study of cytomegalovirus exposure and HLA in healthy donors. The PCR contained 60 Vbeta and 13 Jbeta primers. The assay was immunoSEQ multiplex PCR, and TCRdb's table has in-frame clones only and misses some. Among 200,000 or so clones listed, under 90% were seen once. V was trimmed by 0 bases and J by 4 bases, leaving 13 bases between them. The CDR3 sequence is 15 residues long. The germline CDR1 and CDR2 sequences are SGHAT and FQNNGV. The table lists this clone with a few counts. The TCR comes from a boy aged 2 to 10 in good health and CMV-seronegative. This chain uses TRBV11-2 with TRBJ2-7; perhaps TRBD1 as D (5 bases). What was sequenced was PBMCs. CDR3 nucleotide sequence: TGTGCCAGCAGCTTAGAACATTGGCAGGGATACGAGCAGTACTTC. It translates to CASSLEHWQGYEQYF.